The clone carrying this T cell receptor (beta chain) was seen once. Its matching antigen is unknown. The CDR3 covers 11 residues. Per the germline V gene, CDR1 is SGDLS and CDR2 is YYNGEE. Trimming stripped 3 bases from V and 8 bases from J, with 8 bases between. The data originate from a study of CD8+ T cells in alopecia areata. Across the study: A regimen of oral tofacitinib, 5 to 10 mg twice daily, was given to treated patients. Notes on the study in general: An increase in clonality over normal scalp was evident in lesional scalp, especially alopecia totalis/universalis.

RNA was isolated and reverse transcribed to cDNA, the sequencing template. Profiling relied on immunoSEQ multiplex PCR, and the TCRdb table lists in-frame clones only, not all of them. The sample yields 170,000 or so clones, 50% to 70% seen once. Specimens obtained from alopecia areata patients comprised lesional scalp punch biopsies and peripheral blood. The sequence came from a human donor with alopecia areata. Sequences were derived from CD4+ T cells sorted from blood, sampled at week 0. This rearrangement joins TRBV9 to TRBJ1-2, with D possibly being TRBD1 (5 bases). DNA of the CDR3: TGTGCCAGCAGCGCGGGGGAGGGCTACACCTTC. Protein product: CASSAGEGYTF.